This TCR beta chain stems from a study of blood T cell repertoires in COVID-19. The overall study: COVID-19 samples collected from the United States, Italy and Spain covered acute and convalescent phases. T cells, B-cell-depleted T cells, or PBMCs provided the cDNA or gDNA that served as material.

Original processing methods: Reference gene primer amplification in the assay estimated nucleated cell counts. Here immunoSEQ multiplex PCR was the method, and the copy in TCRdb shows in-frame clones only, minus some. That table is the source of V, J and clone size, and D and trimming were worked out from the DNA. The data contain some 170,000 clones, roughly 84% of them singletons. Followed longitudinally, the Seattle patients had been enrolled during active infection. Germline V CDR1 and CDR2: SGHVS, FQNEAQ. V gave up 6 bases and J gave up 3 bases; unmatched junction bases: 20. This CDR3 has 19 residues.

Sequenced sample: peripheral blood. V gene TRBV7-8 combines with J gene TRBJ1-5; 7 nucleotides align to TRBD1. The source is a woman between 40 and 50 years old with COVID-19, enrolled during active disease. This CDR3 reads CASRPGSAGQLEYNQPQHF. CDR3 in DNA: TGTGCCAGCAGACCTGGGTCTGCGGGACAGCTAGAATACAATCAGCCCCAGCATTTT.